These 23 T cell receptor beta chains were sequenced from one sample in a study of cytomegalovirus exposure and HLA in healthy donors. 60 Vbeta and 13 Jbeta primers were used in PCR. Using immunoSEQ multiplex PCR, the repertoire was profiled, and TCRdb retains in-frame clones only, with some absent. The sample lists tens of thousands of clones, 81% occurring once. Sequences were obtained from PBMCs. The receptors were gathered from a girl aged 2-15 years in good health and CMV-seropositive.

The DNA of the CDR3 is TGTGCCAGCAGTTACAGTACAGGCGGCGAAAAACTGTTTTTT. It is translated as CASSYSTGGEKLFF. The V gene is TRBV6-5, the J gene TRBJ1-4, with a weak D call TRBD1 (5 bases). The CDR3 is made up of 14 amino acids. Germline values: CDR1 MNHEY, CDR2 SVGAGI. Trimming shortened V by 2 bases and J by 8 bases, and 12 bases separated the two germline ends.

This clone was counted a single time. The chain employs TRBV18 and TRBJ1-2; D is uncertain. The germline V gene has CDR1 KGHSH and CDR2 LQKENI. The length of the CDR3 is 13 residues. The V gene lost 6 bases and the J gene lost 6 bases, with 14 bases spanning the gap. In DNA, the CDR3 is TGTGCCAGCTCTGTCCACGTAGAGGATGGCTACACCTTC. Residues: CASSVHVEDGYTF.

CDR3 nucleotides: TGTGCCAGCTCACCACAAACAGGGGCATTCACTGAAGCTTTCTTT. It translates to CASSPQTGAFTEAFF. The V and J genes are TRBV18 and TRBJ1-1, with TRBD1 matching over 7 bases. The CDR3 length is 15 residues. V was pared by 1 base and J by 4 bases, with 6 bases of the junction left unmatched. Germline CDR1 reads KGHSH; CDR2 reads LQKENI.

This chain links TRBV7-9 with TRBJ2-1; the D gene is possibly TRBD2 (7 bases). Deletions cut 1 base from V and 7 bases from J, with 14 bases between. Germline assignment: CDR1 SEHNR and CDR2 FQNEAQ (reference sequence). The CDR3 contains 15 residues. For the CDR3, the DNA is TGTGCCAGCAGCTTAGGAGCGGGAAGGGGGAATGAGCAGTTCTTC. Translating gives CASSLGAGRGNEQFF.

The chain is built from TRBV7-2 and TRBJ2-7; 7 bases agree with TRBD2. The CDR3 has 15 residues. From germline, CDR1 is SGHTA and CDR2 FQGNSA. Trimming took 3 bases from V and 4 from J; bases not matched to a gene: 9. Here the CDR3 reads CASSLSGIFKYEQYF. In DNA, the CDR3 is TGTGCCAGCAGCTTGAGCGGGATTTTTAAATACGAGCAGTACTTC.

The genes are TRBV6-6 and TRBJ2-1; D might be TRBD1 (5 bases). Germline CDR1 reads MNHNY; CDR2 reads SVGAGI (reference sequence). Trimming stripped 4 bases from V and 5 bases from J, with 9 bases between. This CDR3 comprises 13 residues. CDR3 in amino acids: CASSSGSNNEQFF. The DNA of the CDR3 is TGTGCCAGCAGTTCAGGGTCGAACAATGAGCAGTTCTTC.

The chain carries TRBV6-4 and TRBJ1-2; TRBD1 might be the D (6 bases). CDR1 is MRHNA, CDR2 SNTAGT, per germline. This CDR3 spans 20 amino acids. The V end was cut by 6 bases, the J end by 3 bases, with 32 bases between. This CDR3 is CASRPQAVTLWGQMDYGYTF. CDR3 bases: TGTGCCAGCAGGCCTCAGGCTGTAACATTGTGGGGACAAATGGACTATGGCTACACCTTC.

The chain carries TRBV18 and TRBJ2-2; D gene ambiguous. From germline, CDR1 is KGHSH and CDR2 LQKENI. Trimming stripped 0 bases from V and 1 base from J, with 3 bases between. This CDR3 has 14 residues. CDR3 amino acids: CASSPPRNTGELFF. The CDR3 region has the DNA TGTGCCAGCTCACCACCGAGGAACACCGGGGAGCTGTTTTTT.

The chain joins TRBV6-5 to TRBJ2-7, with D possibly being TRBD2 (6 bases). The CDR3 totals 13 residues. Germline-derived CDR1 and CDR2 are MNHEY and SVGAGI. Trimming shortened V by 10 bases and J by 2 bases, and 15 bases separated the two germline ends. The CDR3 spells CATRRDGAYEQYF. Here the CDR3 DNA reads TGTGCCACCAGGCGGGACGGAGCCTACGAGCAGTACTTC.

The chain recombines TRBV19 with TRBJ2-2, with no clear D. CDR1 is LNHDA, CDR2 SQIVND, per germline (reference sequence). The V end was cut by 5 bases, the J end by 7 bases, with 11 bases between. This CDR3 is built from 13 residues. This CDR3 reads CASSPQSNGELFF. CDR3 nucleotide sequence: TGTGCCAGTAGTCCCCAATCAAACGGGGAGCTGTTTTTT.

The chain links TRBV4-2 to TRBJ2-1; D is ambiguous. This CDR3 spans 13 amino acids. Trimming pared 0 bases from V and 7 bases from J, leaving 7 bases between. Germline loops: CDR1 LGHNA, CDR2 YNFKEQ. The CDR3 DNA sequence: TGTGCCAGCAGCCAAGATTCCCAGAATGAGCAGTTCTTC. Protein: CASSQDSQNEQFF.

This clone was picked up one time. The genes are TRBV4-1 and TRBJ2-1, with 8 nucleotides matching TRBD1. Losses at the gene ends were 4 bases for V and 6 bases for J; bases not matched to a gene: 8. The V gene's germline CDR1 is MGHRA and CDR2 YSYEKL. The CDR3 consists of 15 residues. CDR3 loop: CASSRGQVIGNEQFF. As DNA, the CDR3 is TGCGCCAGCAGCCGGGGACAGGTAATAGGCAATGAGCAGTTCTTC.

J is TRBJ2-1 and V is TRBV5-1; 8 bases fit TRBD2. The CDR3 runs 19 residues. Losses at the gene ends were 0 bases for V and 0 bases for J; bases not matched to a gene: 11. From germline, CDR1 is SGHRS and CDR2 YFSETQ. The CDR3 spells CASSLVGSGNVGSYNEQFF. Here the CDR3 DNA reads TGCGCCAGCAGCTTGGTAGGTAGCGGGAACGTCGGCTCCTACAATGAGCAGTTCTTC.

This clone has just a few counts. V gene TRBV29-1 combines with J gene TRBJ2-6, with 12 bases fitting TRBD1. With 7 bases clipped from V and 5 bases from J, the junction kept 18 bases outside the gene matches. Germline loops: CDR1 SQVTM, CDR2 ANQGSEA. CDR3 length equals 19 residues. The CDR3 is CSADLESGTGGGRANVLTF. Written as DNA, the CDR3 is TGCAGCGCCGACCTGGAGTCCGGGACAGGGGGCGGGAGGGCCAACGTCCTGACTTTC.

The rearrangement joins TRBV2 to TRBJ2-2; 8 bases are a match to TRBD2. Germline-derived CDR1 and CDR2 are SNHLY and FYNNEI. V lost 10 bases to trimming and J lost 6 bases; unmatched junction nucleotides: 10. The CDR3 consists of 14 residues. The CDR3 nucleotides are TGTGCCAACGGGCTAGCGGGTAGCCCCGGGGAGCTGTTTTTT. Amino acids: CANGLAGSPGELFF. The complete variable domain, with remaining parts taken from reference TRBV2 and TRBJ2-2, reads EPEVTQTPSHQVTQMGQEVILRCVPISNHLYFYWYRQILGQKVEFLVSFYNNEISEKSEIFDDQFSVERPDGSNFTLKIRSTKLEDSAMYFCANGLAGSPGELFFGEGSRLTVL.

The V call is TRBV29-1, the J call TRBJ2-7; no reliable D call. Trimming shortened V by 4 bases and J by 3 bases, and 10 bases separated the two germline ends. The CDR3 covers 12 residues. CDR1 is SQVTM and CDR2 is ANQGSEA in the germline V gene. CDR3 bases: TGCAGCGTTGCCAGGAATAACTACGAGCAGTACTTC. Amino acids: CSVARNNYEQYF.

The chain combines TRBV5-6 with TRBJ1-1; TRBD1 matches at 9 bases. CDR3 size: 15 residues. Germline V gives CDR1 SGHDT, CDR2 YYEEEE. V was clipped by 0 bases and J by 5 bases; unmatched bases: 5. In DNA, the CDR3 is TGTGCCAGCAGCTTGGTCACAGGGGGCGAGACTGAAGCTTTCTTT. As protein: CASSLVTGGETEAFF.

The rearrangement uses TRBV19 and TRBJ1-5, with 7 bases aligning to TRBD1. Trimming at V came to 8 bases and at J to 0 bases, leaving 10 bases not matched to a gene. The CDR3 covers 16 residues. The V gene's germline CDR1 is LNHDA and CDR2 SQIVND (reference sequence). This chain's CDR3 is CASDNRGIISNQPQHF. CDR3 nucleotides: TGTGCCAGTGATAACAGGGGAATTATTAGCAATCAGCCCCAGCATTTT.

V usage is TRBV11-2 and J usage is TRBJ2-7, with D possibly matching TRBD1 (7 bases). Per germline, CDR1 SGHAT and CDR2 FQNNGV. This CDR3 comprises 16 residues. V dropped 2 bases and J dropped 1 base, with 15 bases sitting between them. The CDR3 sequence is CASSLPPGGLSYEQYF. CDR3 coding DNA: TGTGCCAGCAGCTTACCTCCAGGGGGGTTATCCTACGAGCAGTACTTC.

This clone was picked up a small number of times. The chain employs TRBV9 and TRBJ2-2; D is ambiguous. Trimming cost V 4 bases and J 8 bases, with 9 bases left between them. This CDR3 is built from 12 residues. Germline V CDR1 and CDR2: SGDLS, YYNGEE. Here the CDR3 reads CASSQNYGELFF. The CDR3 DNA is TGTGCCAGCAGCCAGAACTATGGGGAGCTGTTTTTT.

The rearrangement uses TRBV10-1 and TRBJ2-3, with D unresolved. There are 11 residues in the CDR3. Germline V gene lookup returns CDR1 WNHNN and CDR2 SYGVQD (reference sequence). Trimming took 10 bases from V and 4 from J, leaving 9 bases between them. Here the CDR3 reads CATEVADTQYF. The CDR3 coding sequence is TGCGCCACCGAGGTTGCAGATACGCAGTATTTT.

The V call is TRBV28, the J call TRBJ1-4; 7 nucleotides align to TRBD1. Trimming removed 5 bases from V and 5 bases from J; junction bases left unmatched: 8. CDR3 length: 15 amino acids. Germline V gene sequence: CDR1 MDHEN, CDR2 SYDVKM. The CDR3 protein is CASSPRDSKNEKLFF. CDR3 in DNA: TGTGCCAGCAGTCCCCGGGACAGCAAAAATGAAAAACTGTTTTTT.

The genes are TRBV11-2 and TRBJ2-5; tentative D call: TRBD2 (7 bases). V was trimmed by 2 bases and J by 5 bases, leaving 15 bases between them. Germline CDR1 SGHAT, CDR2 FQNNGV. CDR3 length equals 15 residues. The CDR3 spells CASSLFGGARETQYF. The DNA for the CDR3 is TGTGCCAGCAGCTTATTTGGGGGGGCAAGGGAGACCCAGTACTTC.